This TCR beta chain is from a study of blood T cell repertoires in COVID-19. As processed by the authors: How many nucleated cells were present was estimated from reference gene primer amplification. Sequenced by immunoSEQ multiplex PCR; TCRdb stores in-frame clones only, minus some. For V, J and clone size, that table is used; D and trimming come from the DNA. Counted here are some 200,000 clones, 75% to 90% occurring once; the ten biggest clones make up 3% to 4%. Adults between roughly 18 and 90 years of age took part from some 25 US areas. V was cut by 5 bases and J by 2 bases, with 9 bases left in between. The germline V gene has CDR1 SQVTM and CDR2 ANQGSEA. The CDR3 has 12 amino acids.

The V and J genes are TRBV29-1 and TRBJ2-5; weak D call: TRBD2 (6 bases). Sequencing input: PBMCs or T cells enriched from blood (not recorded which). The sequence was obtained from a woman younger than 35 in a cohort exposed to, infected with or recovered from COVID-19 (not recorded which). CDR3 sequence: CSVRRGQETQYF. The CDR3 coding sequence is TGCAGCGTTCGACGGGGGCAAGAGACCCAGTACTTC.